Described below is a single T cell receptor beta chain sequence and its context. Its antigen is currently unknown. Original analysis: ImmunoSEQ supplied junction-only sequences lacking quality scores, so filtering was different. Clones were sequenced by immunoSEQ multiplex PCR, and TCRdb holds only the in-frame ones, with some missing. From that table come the V and J calls and clone size; the DNA was used to work out D and trimming. This table has 1.5 million to 2.5 million clones, roughly 94% appearing once. Between the trimmed V and J ends, which lost 0 bases and 0 bases, there was a span of 10 bases. This CDR3 is 16 amino acids long. Germline V lookup: CDR1 SGHRS, CDR2 YFSETQ. This entry comes from a study of shared clonotypes between healthy human individuals. General study points: The study found lower generation probabilities in non-shared clonotypes than in those shared by all four donors.

Naive CD8 populations comprised CD45RO-negative cells positively selected for CCR7, excluding terminally differentiated effector memory CD45RA+ cells. This clonotype was sampled from a man younger than 35 in good health. V and J are TRBV5-1 and TRBJ2-1; the D gene is possibly TRBD1 (6 bases). The sample comprised naive CD8+ T cells sorted from blood. The CDR3 is CASSLDTGSSYNEQFF. CDR3 in DNA: TGCGCCAGCAGCTTGGATACAGGGAGCTCCTACAATGAGCAGTTCTTC.